This T cell receptor beta chain was sequenced during a study of T cell responses to AZD1222 COVID-19 vaccine. Across the whole study: Timing groups of about 4 and about 12 weeks for second doses were pooled. Study-wide findings and caveats: Without day 14 samples, only post-peak T cell repertoires were studied. Of the AZD1222 recipients, only 5 to 7 were seropositive at baseline. Regions 160-218 and 743-854 held dominance among vaccine-associated CD4 TCRs, which spanned spike.

The CDR3 totals 14 residues. The ends were cut back, 5 bases at V and 6 bases at J, with 14 bases in the middle. CDR1 is MDHEN and CDR2 is SYDVKM in the germline V gene. Clones were read by immunoSEQ multiplex PCR, and TCRdb kept only the in-frame ones, dropping some. The repertoire holds about 140,000 clones, with about 89% as singletons. Concerning this clone: No antigen is known for it.

The chain employs TRBV28 and TRBJ1-5; D is undetermined. This receptor was taken from an adult in good health. This specimen was peripheral blood, taken on day 0 of AZD1222 vaccination. This chain's CDR3 is CASSIGRSRQPQHF. CDR3 coding DNA: TGTGCCAGCAGTATTGGGAGGTCGCGTCAGCCCCAGCATTTT.